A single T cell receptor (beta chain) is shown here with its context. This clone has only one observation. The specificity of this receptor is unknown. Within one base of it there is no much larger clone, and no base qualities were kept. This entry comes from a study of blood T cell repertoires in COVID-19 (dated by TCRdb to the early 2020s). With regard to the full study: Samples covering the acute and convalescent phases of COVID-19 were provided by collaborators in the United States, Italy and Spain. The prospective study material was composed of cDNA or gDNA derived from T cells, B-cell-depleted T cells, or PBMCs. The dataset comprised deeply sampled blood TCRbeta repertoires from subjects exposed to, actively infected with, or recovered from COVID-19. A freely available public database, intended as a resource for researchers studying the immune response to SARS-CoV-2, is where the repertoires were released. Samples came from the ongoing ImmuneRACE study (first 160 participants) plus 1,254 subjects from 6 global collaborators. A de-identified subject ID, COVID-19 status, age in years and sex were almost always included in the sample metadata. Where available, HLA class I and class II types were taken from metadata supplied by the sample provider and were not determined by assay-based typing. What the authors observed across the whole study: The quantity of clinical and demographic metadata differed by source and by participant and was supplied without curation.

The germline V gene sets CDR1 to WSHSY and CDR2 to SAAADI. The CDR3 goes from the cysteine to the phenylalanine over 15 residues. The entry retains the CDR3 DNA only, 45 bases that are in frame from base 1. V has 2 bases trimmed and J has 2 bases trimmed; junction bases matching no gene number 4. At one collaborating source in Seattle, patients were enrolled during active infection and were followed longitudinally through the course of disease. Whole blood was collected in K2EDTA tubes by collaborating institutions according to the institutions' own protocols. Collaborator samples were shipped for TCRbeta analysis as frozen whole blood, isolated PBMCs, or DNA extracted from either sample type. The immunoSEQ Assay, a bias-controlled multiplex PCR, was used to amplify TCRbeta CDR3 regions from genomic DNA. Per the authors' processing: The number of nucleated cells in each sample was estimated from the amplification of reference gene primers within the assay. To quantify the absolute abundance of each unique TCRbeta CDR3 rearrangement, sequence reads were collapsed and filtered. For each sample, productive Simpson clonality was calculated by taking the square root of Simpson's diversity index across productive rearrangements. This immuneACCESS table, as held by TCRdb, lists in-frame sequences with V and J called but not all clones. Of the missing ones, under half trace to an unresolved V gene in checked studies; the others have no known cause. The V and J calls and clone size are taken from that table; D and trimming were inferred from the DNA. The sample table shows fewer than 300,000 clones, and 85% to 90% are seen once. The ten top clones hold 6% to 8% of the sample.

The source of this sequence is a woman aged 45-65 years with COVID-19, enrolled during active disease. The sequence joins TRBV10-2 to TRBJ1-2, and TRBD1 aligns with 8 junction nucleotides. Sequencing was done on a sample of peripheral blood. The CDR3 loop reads CASSEPGTGNYGYTF. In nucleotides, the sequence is TGCGCCAGCAGTGAGCCGGGGACAGGAAACTATGGCTACACCTTC.